This record concerns one T cell receptor (beta chain) sequence. Its antigen is still unknown. The data were obtained in a study of T cell responses to AZD1222 COVID-19 vaccine. Study-wide points: Only 6 or 7 AZD1222 recipients tested seropositive at baseline. White British people made up most donors, females outnumbered males, and clonal diversity was possibly underestimated. Along spike, vaccine-associated CD4 TCRs were found throughout, with dominance at 160-218 and 743-854.

Libraries were prepared by immunoSEQ multiplex PCR; TCRdb keeps only in-frame clonotypes and omits some of them. The sample consists of more than 120,000 clones, around 90% of them appearing once. Second doses at about 4 or about 12 weeks were pooled. Trimming pared 5 bases from V and 0 bases from J, leaving 14 bases between. This CDR3 contains 17 residues. Per the germline V gene, CDR1 is PRHDT and CDR2 is FYEKMQ (reference sequence). This clonotype originated in an adult who received the AZD1222 COVID-19 vaccine. The sample in question was peripheral blood, obtained 28 days after the second AZD1222 dose. This chain connects TRBV13 to TRBJ1-6, with D uncertain. CDR3 coding DNA: TGTGCCAGCAGCATTAAAGATTCCAGCTCCTATAATTCACCCCTCCACTTT. This gives the protein CASSIKDSSSYNSPLHF. Supplemented by reference TRBV13 and TRBJ1-6, the full variable domain reads AAGVIQSPRHLIKEKRETATLKCYPIPRHDTVYWYQQGPGQDPQFLISFYEKMQSDKGSIPDRFSAQQFSDYHSELNMSSLELGDSALYFCASSIKDSSSYNSPLHFGNGTRLTVT.